The 10 T cell receptor beta chains below all came from one sample that was sequenced in a study of blood T cells in healthy people across ages. A second about 6 to 12 cycle PCR used barcoded and J-beta primers. TCRdb reprocessed the 5' RACE reads via MiXCR and lists one record per CDR3 protein. Among approximately 1.5 million distinct CDR3 sequences listed, about 42% were seen once. Sequencing was performed on blood. These receptors were collected from a woman younger than 35 in good health.

The V call is TRBV6-1, the J call TRBJ2-3, with D possibly TRBD2 on 6 matching bases. Per the germline V gene, CDR1 is MNHNS and CDR2 is SASEGT. The CDR3 totals 14 residues. With 7 bases removed from V and 2 bases from J, the gap between germline ends came to 13 bases. The CDR3 spells CASNWGGNTDTQYF. The CDR3 DNA sequence: TGTGCCAGCAATTGGGGCGGGAACACAGATACGCAGTATTTT.

The chain combines TRBV2 with TRBJ1-1; TRBD1 is a possible D gene (6 bases). The CDR3 extends over 12 amino acids. Trimming took off 7 bases at V and 5 bases at J, with 11 bases between the two ends. Germline V lookup: CDR1 SNHLY, CDR2 FYNNEI. The CDR3 sequence is CASNLQGTEAFF. The CDR3 DNA sequence: TGTGCCAGCAATCTTCAGGGGACTGAAGCTTTCTTT.

The sample holds a few counts of this clonotype. The chain recombines TRBV29-1 with TRBJ2-7, with 8 bases that match TRBD2. With V trimmed by 0 bases and J by 0 bases, 4 bases remained unmatched. This CDR3 comprises 15 residues. The germline V gene has CDR1 SQVTM and CDR2 ANQGSEA. CDR3 sequence (DNA): TGCAGCGTTGAAGATCACAGCGGGAGCTCCTACGAGCAGTACTTC. Translated: CSVEDHSGSSYEQYF.

This clonotype was recorded a few times. The chain joins TRBV4-1 to TRBJ2-4; TRBD2 agrees at 9 bases. V lost 1 base, J lost 4 bases, and 8 bases stayed unmatched. This CDR3 contains 17 residues. From germline, CDR1 is MGHRA and CDR2 YSYEKL. The CDR3 nucleotides read TGCGCCAGCAGCCAAGTAGGCCTAGCGGGGCCTAAAAACATTCAGTACTTC. Amino acids: CASSQVGLAGPKNIQYF.

The rearrangement joins TRBV20-1 to TRBJ2-7, with D perhaps TRBD1 or TRBD2 (5 bases each). Germline CDR1 and CDR2: DFQATT and SNEGSKA (reference sequence). The length of the CDR3 is 14 residues. V lost 6 bases and J 5 bases, leaving 20 bases between the germline ends. This chain's CDR3 is CSAWGRGARHEQYF. CDR3 DNA: TGCAGTGCCTGGGGACGGGGAGCTCGTCACGAGCAGTACTTC.

The CDR3 nucleotides are TGCGCCAGCAGCGTTAGCGGGAGCCGGTCAGATACGCAGTATTTT. This sequence encodes CASSVSGSRSDTQYF. This chain connects TRBV4-3 to TRBJ2-3; 9 nucleotides align to TRBD2. The CDR3 runs to 15 residues. V lost 5 bases and J lost 4; bases outside the gene matches: 7. Germline V gene data show CDR1 as LGHNA and CDR2 as YSLEER.

J is TRBJ2-5 and V is TRBV4-1; maybe TRBD2 (5 bases). The CDR3 covers 14 residues. The V gene lost 2 bases and the J gene lost 7 bases, with 14 bases spanning the gap. CDR1 and CDR2 from the germline V gene are MGHRA and YSYEKL. Here the CDR3 reads CASSQRAAAGTQYF. The CDR3 coding sequence is TGCGCCAGCAGCCAACGGGCAGCGGCGGGGACCCAGTACTTC.

This clonotype was counted ten times or more. The genes are TRBV7-2 and TRBJ2-7; maybe TRBD1 (6 bases). Looked up from germline, CDR1 is SGHTA and CDR2 is FQGNSA. V lost 2 bases to trimming and J lost 3 bases, with 8 bases between them. This CDR3 comprises 13 residues. The CDR3 region is CASSLQDSYEQYF. CDR3 DNA sequence: TGTGCCAGCAGCTTACAGGACAGCTACGAGCAGTACTTC.

The chain employs TRBV30 and TRBJ1-4, with 7 positions matching TRBD1. In germline, CDR1 is GTSNPN, CDR2 SVGIG (reference sequence). This CDR3 is built from 13 residues. After removal of 8 bases from V and 6 bases from J, the junction contained 9 bases not matched to a gene. This chain's CDR3 is CARKGQGDEKLFF. DNA of the CDR3: TGTGCCCGGAAGGGCCAGGGGGATGAAAAACTGTTTTTT.

The chain employs TRBV7-6 and TRBJ2-1; D tentatively fits TRBD1 or TRBD2 (5 bases each). Germline V CDR1 and CDR2: SGHVS, FNYEAQ. Trimming pared 0 bases from V and 13 bases from J, leaving 10 bases between. The CDR3 has 12 residues. The CDR3 is CASSLAAGSQFF. The CDR3, as DNA: TGTGCCAGCAGCTTAGCGGCAGGGAGTCAGTTCTTC.